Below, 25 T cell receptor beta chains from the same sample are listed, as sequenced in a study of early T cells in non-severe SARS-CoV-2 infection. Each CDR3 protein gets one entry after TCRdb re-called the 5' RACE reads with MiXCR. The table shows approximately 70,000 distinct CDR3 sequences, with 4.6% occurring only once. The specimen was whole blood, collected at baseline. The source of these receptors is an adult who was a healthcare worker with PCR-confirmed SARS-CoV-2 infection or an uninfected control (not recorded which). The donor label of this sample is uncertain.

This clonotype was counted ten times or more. The DNA for the CDR3 is TGTGCCATCAGACAACAGGGGGACGAGCAGTACTTC. This gives the protein CAIRQQGDEQYF. V is TRBV10-3 and J is TRBJ2-7; TRBD1 matches 8 bases. The germline gives CDR1 ENHRY, CDR2 SYGVKD. The V gene end was trimmed by 6 bases and the J gene end by 5 bases; junction bases not matched to a gene: 3. The CDR3 spans 12 residues.

DNA for the CDR3: TGTGCCAGCAGCCCTTCCGGGACAGGACGCTACGAGCAGTACTTC. Translated, it gives CASSPSGTGRYEQYF. The V call is TRBV7-9, the J call TRBJ2-7; TRBD1 agrees at 8 bases. The CDR3 spans 15 residues. CDR1 and CDR2 from the germline V gene are SEHNR and FQNEAQ (reference sequence). With V trimmed by 5 bases and J by 3 bases, 9 bases remained unmatched.

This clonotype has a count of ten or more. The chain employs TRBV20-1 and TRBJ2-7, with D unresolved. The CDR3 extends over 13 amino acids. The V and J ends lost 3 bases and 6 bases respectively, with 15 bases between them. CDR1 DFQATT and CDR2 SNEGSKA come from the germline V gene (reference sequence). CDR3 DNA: TGCAGTGCTAGTGCAGCCGCCTCCACCGAGCAGTACTTC. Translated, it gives CSASAAASTEQYF.

DNA for the CDR3: TGTGCCAGCAGTAGGGAGGGCTACGAGCAGTACTTC. It is translated as CASSREGYEQYF. The rearrangement uses TRBV5-5 and TRBJ2-7; TRBD2 matches 7 bases. Germline trimming cut 5 bases from V and 3 bases from J; bases unmatched to any gene: 2. Germline values: CDR1 SGHKS, CDR2 YYEKEE (reference sequence). This CDR3 has 12 amino acids.

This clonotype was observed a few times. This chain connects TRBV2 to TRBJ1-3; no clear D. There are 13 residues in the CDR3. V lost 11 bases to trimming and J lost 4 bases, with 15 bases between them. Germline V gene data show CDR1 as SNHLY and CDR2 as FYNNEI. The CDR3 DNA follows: TGTGCCGGCGCCTGGGCTTCAGGAAACACCATATATTTT. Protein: CAGAWASGNTIYF.

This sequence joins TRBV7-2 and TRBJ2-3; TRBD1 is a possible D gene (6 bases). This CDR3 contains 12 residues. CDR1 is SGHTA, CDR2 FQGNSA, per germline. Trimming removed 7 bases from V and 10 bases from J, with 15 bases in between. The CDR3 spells CASTVQGLSQYF. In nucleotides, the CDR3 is TGTGCCAGCACCGTTCAGGGGCTTTCGCAGTATTTT.

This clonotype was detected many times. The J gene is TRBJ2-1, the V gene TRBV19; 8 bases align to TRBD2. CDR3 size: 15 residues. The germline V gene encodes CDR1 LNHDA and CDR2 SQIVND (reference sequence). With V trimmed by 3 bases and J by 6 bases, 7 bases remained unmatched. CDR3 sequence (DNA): TGTGCCAGTAGTATTGGGGCTAGCGGGTTCAATGAGCAGTTCTTC. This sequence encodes CASSIGASGFNEQFF.

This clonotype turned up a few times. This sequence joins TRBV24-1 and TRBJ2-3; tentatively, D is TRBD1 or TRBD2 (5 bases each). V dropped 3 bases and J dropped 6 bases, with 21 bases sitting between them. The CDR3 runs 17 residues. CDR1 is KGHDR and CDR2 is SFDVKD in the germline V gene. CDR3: CATSDRSLQGSGDTQYF. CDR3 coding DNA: TGTGCCACCAGTGATCGCTCCCTCCAGGGATCGGGGGATACGCAGTATTTT.

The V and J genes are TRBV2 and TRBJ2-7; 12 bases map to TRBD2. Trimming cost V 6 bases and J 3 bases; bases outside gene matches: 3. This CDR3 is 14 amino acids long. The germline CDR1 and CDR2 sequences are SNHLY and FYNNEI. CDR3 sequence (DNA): TGTGCCAGCAGGATGACTAGCGGGGGCTACGAGCAGTACTTC. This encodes CASRMTSGGYEQYF. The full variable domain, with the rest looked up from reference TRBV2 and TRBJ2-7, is EPEVTQTPSHQVTQMGQEVILRCVPISNHLYFYWYRQILGQKVEFLVSFYNNEISEKSEIFDDQFSVERPDGSNFTLKIRSTKLEDSAMYFCASRMTSGGYEQYFGPGTRLTVT.

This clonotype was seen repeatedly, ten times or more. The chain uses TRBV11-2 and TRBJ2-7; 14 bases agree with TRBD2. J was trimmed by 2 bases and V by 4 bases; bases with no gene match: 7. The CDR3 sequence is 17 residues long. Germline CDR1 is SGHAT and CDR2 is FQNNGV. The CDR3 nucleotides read TGTGCCAGCAGCTCCAGGACTAGCGGGGGGCCAACCTACGAGCAGTACTTC. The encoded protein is CASSSRTSGGPTYEQYF.

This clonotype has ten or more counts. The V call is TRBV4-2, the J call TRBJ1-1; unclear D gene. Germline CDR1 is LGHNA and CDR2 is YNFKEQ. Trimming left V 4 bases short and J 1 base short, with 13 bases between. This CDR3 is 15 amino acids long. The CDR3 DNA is TGTGCCAGCAGCCTCGAACCCAGTCAGAACACTGAAGCTTTCTTT. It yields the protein CASSLEPSQNTEAFF.

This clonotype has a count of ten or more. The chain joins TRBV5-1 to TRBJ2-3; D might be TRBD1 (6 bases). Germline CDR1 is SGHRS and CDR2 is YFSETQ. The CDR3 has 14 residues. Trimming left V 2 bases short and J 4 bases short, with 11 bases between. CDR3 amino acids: CASSFSGVPDTQYF. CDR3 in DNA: TGCGCCAGCAGCTTTTCAGGGGTCCCAGATACGCAGTATTTT.

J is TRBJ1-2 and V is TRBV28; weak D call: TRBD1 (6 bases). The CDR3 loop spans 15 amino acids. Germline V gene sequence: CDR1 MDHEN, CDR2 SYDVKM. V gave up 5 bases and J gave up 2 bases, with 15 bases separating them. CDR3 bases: TGTGCCAGCAGTCCCGGGGGGCAGGGGAACTATGGCTACACCTTC. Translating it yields CASSPGGQGNYGYTF.

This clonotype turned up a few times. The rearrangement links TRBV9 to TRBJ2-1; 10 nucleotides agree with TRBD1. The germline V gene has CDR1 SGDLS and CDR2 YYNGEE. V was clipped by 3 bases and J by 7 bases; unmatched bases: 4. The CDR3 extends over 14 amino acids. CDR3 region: CASSGGTGENEQFF. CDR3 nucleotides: TGTGCCAGCAGCGGAGGGACAGGGGAAAATGAGCAGTTCTTC.

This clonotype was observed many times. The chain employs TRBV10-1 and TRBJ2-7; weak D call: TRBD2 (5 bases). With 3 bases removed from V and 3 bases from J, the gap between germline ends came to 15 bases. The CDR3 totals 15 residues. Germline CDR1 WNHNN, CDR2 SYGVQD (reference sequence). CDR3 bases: TGCGCCAGCAGTGATTTGGGAATTGACTACTACGAGCAGTACTTC. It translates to CASSDLGIDYYEQYF.

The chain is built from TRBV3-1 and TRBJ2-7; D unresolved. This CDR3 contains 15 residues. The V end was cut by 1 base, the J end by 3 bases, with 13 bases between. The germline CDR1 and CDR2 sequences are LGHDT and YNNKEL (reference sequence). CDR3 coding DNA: TGTGCCAGCAGCCAAGTTGGCATGATGAGCTACGAGCAGTACTTC. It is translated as CASSQVGMMSYEQYF.

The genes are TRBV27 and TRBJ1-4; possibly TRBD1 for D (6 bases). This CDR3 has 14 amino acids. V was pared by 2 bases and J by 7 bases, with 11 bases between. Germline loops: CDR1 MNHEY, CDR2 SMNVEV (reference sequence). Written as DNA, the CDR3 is TGTGCCAGCAGTTTAGCAGGGGAAGGTGAAAAACTGTTTTTT. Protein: CASSLAGEGEKLFF.

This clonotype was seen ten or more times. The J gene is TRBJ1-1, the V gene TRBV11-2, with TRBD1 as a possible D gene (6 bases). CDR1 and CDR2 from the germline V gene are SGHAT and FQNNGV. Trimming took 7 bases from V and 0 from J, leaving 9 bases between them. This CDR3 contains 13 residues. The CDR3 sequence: CASMRDMNTEAFF. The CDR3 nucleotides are TGTGCCAGCATGAGGGACATGAACACTGAAGCTTTCTTT.

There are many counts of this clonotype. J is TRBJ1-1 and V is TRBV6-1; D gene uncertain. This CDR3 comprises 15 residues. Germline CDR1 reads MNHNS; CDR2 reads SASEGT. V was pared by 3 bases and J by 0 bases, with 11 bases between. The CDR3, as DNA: TGTGCCAGCAGTGATAGTGGGCTCATGAACACTGAAGCTTTCTTT. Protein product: CASSDSGLMNTEAFF.

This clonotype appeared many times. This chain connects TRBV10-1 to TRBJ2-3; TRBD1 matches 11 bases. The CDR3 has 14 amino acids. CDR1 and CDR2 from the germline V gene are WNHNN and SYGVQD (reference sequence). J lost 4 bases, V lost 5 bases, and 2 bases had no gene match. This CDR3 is CASSKGQGADTQYF. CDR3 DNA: TGCGCCAGCAGTAAGGGACAGGGGGCAGATACGCAGTATTTT.

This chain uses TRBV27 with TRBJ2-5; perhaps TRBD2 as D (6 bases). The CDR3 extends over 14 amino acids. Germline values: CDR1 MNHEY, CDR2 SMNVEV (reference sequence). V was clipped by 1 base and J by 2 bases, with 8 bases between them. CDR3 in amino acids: CASSLFGTQETQYF. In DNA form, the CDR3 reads TGTGCCAGCAGTTTATTTGGGACTCAAGAGACCCAGTACTTC.

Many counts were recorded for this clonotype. As DNA, the CDR3 is TGTGCCAGCAGTAGGGGACGGGGGGCCTACGAGCAGTACTTC. Protein sequence: CASSRGRGAYEQYF. The V gene is TRBV12-3 or TRBV12-4, the J gene TRBJ2-7; TRBD2 agrees at 7 bases. V lost 5 bases and J lost 2; bases outside the gene matches: 6. This CDR3 spans 14 amino acids.

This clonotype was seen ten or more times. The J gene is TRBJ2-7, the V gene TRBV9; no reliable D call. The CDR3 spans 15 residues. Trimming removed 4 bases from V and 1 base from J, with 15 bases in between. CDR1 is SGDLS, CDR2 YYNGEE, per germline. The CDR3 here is CASSLGPKGSYEQYF. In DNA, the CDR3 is TGTGCCAGCAGCCTCGGGCCCAAAGGATCCTACGAGCAGTACTTC.

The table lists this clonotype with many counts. Here the CDR3 reads CASSYTGDEQFF. Here the CDR3 DNA reads TGTGCCAGCAGTTACACCGGGGACGAGCAGTTCTTC. The rearrangement links TRBV6-6 to TRBJ2-1, with D tentatively TRBD1 or TRBD2 (5 bases each). The CDR3 totals 12 residues. Germline assignment: CDR1 MNHNY and CDR2 SVGAGI (reference sequence). Trimming stripped 2 bases from V and 10 bases from J, with 9 bases between.

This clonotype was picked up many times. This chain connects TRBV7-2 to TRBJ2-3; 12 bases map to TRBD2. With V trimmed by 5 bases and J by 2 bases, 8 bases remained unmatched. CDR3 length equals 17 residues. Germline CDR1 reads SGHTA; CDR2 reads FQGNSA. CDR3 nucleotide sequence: TGTGCCAGCAGCCCCAGACTAGCGGGGGATAACACAGATACGCAGTATTTT. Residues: CASSPRLAGDNTDTQYF.